These T cell receptor beta chains were read from a single sample in a study of vaccination and CD4 T cells after COVID-19. TCRdb recomputed calls from the PCR reads with MiXCR, one row per CDR3 protein. Of thousands of distinct CDR3 sequences detected, around 66% appear once; the ten largest clones hold less than 20%. These receptors are not linked to any known antigen. The sample was cultured CD4+ T cells from blood, taken after SARS-CoV-2 vaccination. The receptors originated from a human donor with COVID-19. CDR3s include the opening cysteine and the closing phenylalanine or tryptophan. The D gene is left open where the match is weak. Clone size is not always given. Where it is, it says once, few, many or a class for expanded clones.

abundance: -; v_gene: TRBV10-3; j_gene: TRBJ2-5; d_gene: TRBD2; CDR3aa: CAISESGLGNQETQYF; CDR3nt: TGTGCCATCAGTGAGTCGGGACTAGGGAACCAAGAGACCCAGTACTTC
abundance: few; v_gene: TRBV20-1; j_gene: TRBJ2-7; d_gene: TRBD1; CDR3aa: CSAPNTGQGIIYEQYF; CDR3nt: TGCAGTGCTCCTAATACGGGACAGGGGATAATCTACGAGCAGTACTTC
abundance: -; v_gene: TRBV7-8; j_gene: TRBJ2-5; d_gene: -; CDR3aa: CASSRMRGEETQYF; CDR3nt: TGTGCCAGCAGCCGAATGCGGGGAGAAGAGACCCAGTACTTC
abundance: -; v_gene: TRBV30; j_gene: TRBJ1-2; d_gene: -; CDR3aa: CAWRENGYTF; CDR3nt: TGTGCCTGGAGGGAGAATGGCTACACCTTC
abundance: -; v_gene: TRBV12-3/TRBV12-4; j_gene: TRBJ1-1; d_gene: -; CDR3aa: CASSFGWGPHSRAFF; CDR3nt: TGTGCCAGCAGTTTTGGGTGGGGGCCACATTCTCGAGCTTTCTTT
abundance: -; v_gene: TRBV6-1; j_gene: TRBJ1-6; d_gene: -; CDR3aa: CASVPEGVFSPLHF; CDR3nt: TGTGCCAGCGTACCCGAAGGGGTGTTTTCACCCCTCCACTTT
abundance: -; v_gene: TRBV20-1; j_gene: TRBJ1-1; d_gene: -; CDR3aa: CSAQGYGYSEAFF; CDR3nt: TGCAGTGCCCAAGGGTACGGATACTCTGAAGCTTTCTTT
abundance: few; v_gene: TRBV20-1; j_gene: TRBJ2-5; d_gene: TRBD2; CDR3aa: CSAPAGGLQETQYF; CDR3nt: TGCAGTGCGCCAGCGGGGGGCCTCCAAGAGACCCAGTACTTC
abundance: -; v_gene: TRBV28; j_gene: TRBJ1-1; d_gene: -; CDR3aa: CASTGGRPVEAFF; CDR3nt: TGTGCCAGTACGGGGGGACGGCCAGTTGAAGCTTTCTTT
abundance: -; v_gene: TRBV4-3; j_gene: TRBJ1-2; d_gene: -; CDR3aa: CASSQEFHRQGGYTF; CDR3nt: TGCGCCAGCAGCCAAGAGTTTCACAGGCAAGGTGGCTACACCTTC
abundance: once; v_gene: TRBV19; j_gene: TRBJ2-2; d_gene: -; CDR3aa: CASSRGAGELFF; CDR3nt: TGTGCCAGTTCCCGCGGGGCCGGGGAGCTGTTTTTT
abundance: -; v_gene: TRBV20-1; j_gene: TRBJ2-1; d_gene: TRBD2; CDR3aa: CSAIGLAGGTGKNEQFF; CDR3nt: TGCAGTGCCATTGGACTAGCGGGGGGTACTGGTAAGAATGAGCAGTTCTTC
abundance: -; v_gene: TRBV2; j_gene: TRBJ2-7; d_gene: -; CDR3aa: CASSATGREQYF; CDR3nt: TGTGCCAGCAGCGCAACAGGGCGTGAGCAGTACTTC
abundance: -; v_gene: TRBV10-1; j_gene: TRBJ1-2; d_gene: -; CDR3aa: CASSMETSSGYTF; CDR3nt: TGCGCCAGCAGTATGGAGACTTCCAGTGGCTACACCTTC
abundance: -; v_gene: TRBV11-1; j_gene: TRBJ1-1; d_gene: -; CDR3aa: CASSSRGSGQNTEAFF; CDR3nt: TGTGCCAGCAGTTCCCGAGGTTCAGGGCAGAACACTGAAGCTTTCTTT
abundance: -; v_gene: TRBV11-3; j_gene: TRBJ1-3; d_gene: -; CDR3aa: CASSHPQIISGNTIYF; CDR3nt: TGTGCCAGCAGCCACCCACAAATCATCTCGGGAAACACCATATATTTT
abundance: once; v_gene: TRBV2; j_gene: TRBJ2-5; d_gene: -; CDR3aa: CASSYRPTLGETQYF; CDR3nt: TGTGCCAGCAGTTACCGACCGACCCTGGGGGAGACCCAGTACTTC
abundance: -; v_gene: TRBV6-5; j_gene: TRBJ2-7; d_gene: -; CDR3aa: CASSSTSYEQYF; CDR3nt: TGTGCCAGCAGTTCCACTAGTTACGAGCAGTACTTC
abundance: few; v_gene: TRBV20-1; j_gene: TRBJ2-5; d_gene: -; CDR3aa: CSARHLRLIVETQYF; CDR3nt: TGCAGTGCTAGACATCTCCGCCTGATTGTAGAGACCCAGTACTTC
abundance: once; v_gene: TRBV7-7; j_gene: TRBJ2-5; d_gene: -; CDR3aa: CASSSAPETQYF; CDR3nt: TGTGCTAGCAGCTCGGCCCCAGAGACCCAGTACTTC
abundance: -; v_gene: TRBV6-2/TRBV6-3; j_gene: TRBJ2-5; d_gene: TRBD2; CDR3aa: CASSGLAGRYQETQYF; CDR3nt: TGTGCCAGCAGTGGCCTAGCGGGGCGCTACCAAGAGACCCAGTACTTC
abundance: -; v_gene: TRBV19; j_gene: TRBJ1-5; d_gene: -; CDR3aa: CASSNWRGHSNQPQHF; CDR3nt: TGTGCCAGTAGTAACTGGAGAGGGCATAGCAATCAGCCCCAGCATTTT
abundance: -; v_gene: TRBV11-3; j_gene: TRBJ2-3; d_gene: TRBD1; CDR3aa: CASTPGQGSGTSTDTQYF; CDR3nt: TGTGCCAGCACCCCCGGACAGGGTAGTGGTACTAGCACAGATACGCAGTATTTT
abundance: few; v_gene: TRBV19; j_gene: TRBJ1-5; d_gene: TRBD1; CDR3aa: CASSQTGVLGNQPQHF; CDR3nt: TGTGCCAGTAGTCAGACAGGGGTATTGGGCAATCAGCCCCAGCATTTT
abundance: -; v_gene: TRBV9; j_gene: TRBJ1-2; d_gene: -; CDR3aa: CASSARGDGNYGYTF; CDR3nt: TGTGCCAGCAGCGCCCGAGGGGACGGTAACTATGGCTACACCTTC
abundance: -; v_gene: TRBV7-2; j_gene: TRBJ2-3; d_gene: -; CDR3aa: CASSLPKPTSTDTQYF; CDR3nt: TGTGCCAGCAGCCTTCCTAAGCCGACTAGCACAGATACGCAGTATTTT
abundance: -; v_gene: TRBV2; j_gene: TRBJ1-5; d_gene: TRBD1; CDR3aa: CASRRQGLQPQHF; CDR3nt: TGTGCCAGCAGGAGACAGGGATTACAGCCCCAGCATTTT
abundance: few; v_gene: TRBV10-3; j_gene: TRBJ1-6; d_gene: -; CDR3aa: CASMNNNGNSPLHF; CDR3nt: TGTGCCAGCATGAATAACAACGGTAATTCACCCCTCCACTTT
abundance: -; v_gene: TRBV27; j_gene: TRBJ2-7; d_gene: -; CDR3aa: CASSIQGYEQYF; CDR3nt: TGTGCCAGCAGTATACAGGGCTACGAGCAGTACTTC
abundance: -; v_gene: TRBV2; j_gene: TRBJ1-5; d_gene: TRBD1; CDR3aa: CASRGTTGGGNQPQHF; CDR3nt: TGTGCCAGCAGGGGGACCACAGGGGGGGGCAATCAGCCCCAGCATTTT
abundance: -; v_gene: TRBV21-1; j_gene: TRBJ1-1; d_gene: -; CDR3aa: CASSEGGVAFF; CDR3nt: TGTGCCAGCAGCGAAGGGGGGGTAGCTTTCTTT
abundance: -; v_gene: TRBV11-2; j_gene: TRBJ2-7; d_gene: -; CDR3aa: CASSSIVWGSYEQYF; CDR3nt: TGTGCCAGCAGCTCCATAGTGTGGGGTTCCTACGAGCAGTACTTC
abundance: few; v_gene: TRBV7-9; j_gene: TRBJ1-1; d_gene: -; CDR3aa: CASSFSGTNEAFF; CDR3nt: TGTGCCAGCAGCTTCAGCGGGACCAATGAAGCTTTCTTT
abundance: -; v_gene: TRBV20-1; j_gene: TRBJ1-1; d_gene: -; CDR3aa: CSARQRVSNTEAFF; CDR3nt: TGCAGTGCTAGACAGCGCGTTTCGAACACTGAAGCTTTCTTT
abundance: large; v_gene: TRBV20-1; j_gene: TRBJ2-7; d_gene: TRBD1; CDR3aa: CSARDRVRERTRYEQYF; CDR3nt: TGCAGTGCTAGGGACAGGGTGAGAGAACGTACAAGGTACGAGCAGTACTTC
abundance: -; v_gene: TRBV20-1; j_gene: TRBJ2-3; d_gene: -; CDR3aa: CSARSGRGPQYF; CDR3nt: TGCAGTGCTAGATCAGGCCGGGGTCCGCAGTATTTT
abundance: few; v_gene: TRBV27; j_gene: TRBJ1-2; d_gene: -; CDR3aa: CASSSRGLYGYTF; CDR3nt: TGTGCCAGCAGTTCCCGGGGCCTCTATGGCTACACCTTC